This T cell receptor beta chain was documented in a study of cytomegalovirus exposure and HLA in healthy donors. Study-level results: Most of the CMV-associated TCR beta chains (in a later analysis) appeared to be HLA-restricted.

It was with 60 Vbeta and 13 Jbeta primers that the PCR ran. Repertoires were generated with immunoSEQ multiplex PCR, while TCRdb's copy carries only in-frame clones and drops some. This sample yields fewer than 110,000 clones, of which more than 75% are seen a single time; 10% belongs to the top ten. Details on this clone: Its cognate antigen is unknown.

CDR1 and CDR2 (germline): LNHDA, SQIVND (reference sequence). The CDR3 totals 18 residues. Losses at the gene ends were 5 bases for V and 2 bases for J; bases not matched to a gene: 9. This TCR was recovered from a woman under 30 in good health and CMV-seropositive. This chain uses TRBV19 with TRBJ2-2; 12 bases line up with TRBD2. Input material: PBMCs. The chain's CDR3 is CASSAGLAGKSNTGELFF. The CDR3 DNA reads as TGTGCCAGTAGTGCCGGACTAGCGGGGAAGAGCAACACCGGGGAGCTGTTTTTT.